This T cell receptor beta chain was observed in a study of T cell responses to AZD1222 COVID-19 vaccine. To note about this clone: What it recognizes is unknown.

Generated by immunoSEQ multiplex PCR, the TCRdb table keeps only in-frame clones and is missing some. Of 110,000 to 150,000 clones listed, around 89% were seen once; the top ten hold more than 3%. General study results and limits: Targets within unmutated variant regions were reportedly found for nearly half of spike-specific TCRs.

This TCR came from an adult who received the AZD1222 COVID-19 vaccine. Sequencing used peripheral blood, obtained 28 days after the second AZD1222 dose.

The chain's CDR3 is CASSTATLAGDTQYF. CDR3 DNA sequence: TGTGCCAGCAGCACCGCTACCCTCGCGGGAGATACGCAGTATTTT. The V call is TRBV7-2, the J call TRBJ2-3; perhaps TRBD2 as D (5 bases). In germline, CDR1 is SGHTA, CDR2 FQGNSA. There are 15 residues in the CDR3. With 5 bases removed from V and 5 bases from J, the gap between germline ends came to 17 bases.